This TCR beta chain is from a study of blood T cell repertoires in COVID-19 (dated by TCRdb to the early 2020s). As for the study more broadly: Samples from collaborators originated in the United States, Italy and Spain and spanned both the acute and convalescent phases of COVID-19. The material from the prospective study consisted of cDNA or gDNA derived from T cells, B-cell-depleted T cells, or PBMCs. Deeply sampled blood TCRbeta repertoires from subjects exposed to, actively infected with, or recovered from COVID-19 were included in the dataset. A freely available public database, intended as a resource for researchers studying the immune response to SARS-CoV-2, is where the repertoires were released. The samples were drawn from the first 160 participants of the ongoing ImmuneRACE study and from 1,254 subjects provided by 6 global collaborators. A de-identified subject ID, COVID-19 status, age in years and sex were almost always included in the sample metadata. Where HLA class I and class II types were available, the types were taken from metadata supplied by the sample provider, not from assay-based typing.

Points on this clone: What antigen it recognizes has not been identified. No much larger clone is present one base from it, and per-base qualities are unavailable.

The germline V and J ends show losses of 9 bases and 7 bases respectively, and no gene match explains 12 bases of the junction. CDR1 and CDR2 (MNHEY, SVGAGI) derive from the germline V gene. CDR3 length: 14 amino acids, cysteine to phenylalanine. Kept here is only the CDR3 DNA, which spans 42 bases and is read in frame from base 1. Beyond this particular receptor, the publication reports: Clinical and demographic metadata were provided uncurated, with the amount varying by source and participant.

The immunoSEQ Assay, a bias-controlled multiplex PCR, was used to amplify TCRbeta CDR3 regions from genomic DNA. The original methods were these. Within the assay, amplification of reference gene primers was used to estimate how many nucleated cells each sample contained. To quantify the absolute abundance of each unique TCRbeta CDR3 rearrangement, sequence reads were collapsed and filtered. For each sample, productive Simpson clonality was calculated by taking the square root of Simpson's diversity index across productive rearrangements. Not all clones reach the TCRdb copy of this immuneACCESS table, which keeps in-frame sequences only. Checked studies attribute under half of the gap to unresolved V genes and leave the rest unexplained. That table furnishes V, J and clone size, whereas the DNA furnished D and trimming. The sample includes fewer than 350,000 clones, with about 90% observed a single time. Approximately 8.1% of the sample is in the top ten clones.

A second Seattle source provided samples from volunteer blood donors who had recovered from COVID-19. Each collaborating institution followed its own protocols to collect whole blood in K2EDTA tubes. Collaborator samples were shipped for TCRbeta analysis as frozen whole blood, isolated PBMCs, or DNA extracted from either sample type. The sequence was collected from a woman in her forties or fifties who had recovered from COVID-19. The rearranged chain carries TRBV6-5 and TRBJ2-7; 10 nucleotides in the junction match TRBD2. The material sequenced was peripheral blood. CDR3 loop: CASESSGRFDEQYF. The DNA sequence reads TGTGCCAGTGAAAGTAGCGGGAGGTTTGATGAGCAGTACTTC.